This T cell receptor beta chain appears in the sequencing data of a study of control samples from healthy donors and cancer patients. Using immunoSEQ multiplex PCR, the repertoire was profiled, and TCRdb retains in-frame clones only, with some absent. The table has roughly 98,000 clones, approximately 78% seen once; the top ten hold approximately 9.4%. Germline-derived CDR1 and CDR2 are LGHDT and YNNKEL (reference sequence). Trimming pared 3 bases from V and 4 bases from J, leaving 9 bases between. The CDR3 contains 13 residues. The rearrangement joins TRBV3-1 (or the pseudogene TRBV3-2) to TRBJ1-2, with D unclear. This sequence was found in a woman aged 55 to 70 in good health. Sequencing was carried out using blood. The CDR3 is CASSHEGPYGYTF. As DNA, the CDR3 is TGTGCCAGCAGCCACGAGGGTCCCTATGGCTACACCTTC.